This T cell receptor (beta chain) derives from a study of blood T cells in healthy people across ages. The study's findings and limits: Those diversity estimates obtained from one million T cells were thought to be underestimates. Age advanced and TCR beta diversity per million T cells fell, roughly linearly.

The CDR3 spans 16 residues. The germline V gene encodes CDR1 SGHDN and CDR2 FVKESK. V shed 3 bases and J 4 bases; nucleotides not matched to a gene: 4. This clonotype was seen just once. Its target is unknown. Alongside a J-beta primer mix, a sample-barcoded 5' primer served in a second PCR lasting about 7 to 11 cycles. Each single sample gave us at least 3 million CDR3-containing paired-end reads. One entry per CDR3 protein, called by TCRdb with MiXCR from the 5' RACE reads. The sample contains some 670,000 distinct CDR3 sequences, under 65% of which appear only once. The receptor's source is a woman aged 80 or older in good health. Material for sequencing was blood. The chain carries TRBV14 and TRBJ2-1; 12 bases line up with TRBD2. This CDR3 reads CASSHQTSGGYNEQFF. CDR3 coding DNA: TGTGCCAGCAGCCATCAGACTAGCGGGGGATACAATGAGCAGTTCTTC.